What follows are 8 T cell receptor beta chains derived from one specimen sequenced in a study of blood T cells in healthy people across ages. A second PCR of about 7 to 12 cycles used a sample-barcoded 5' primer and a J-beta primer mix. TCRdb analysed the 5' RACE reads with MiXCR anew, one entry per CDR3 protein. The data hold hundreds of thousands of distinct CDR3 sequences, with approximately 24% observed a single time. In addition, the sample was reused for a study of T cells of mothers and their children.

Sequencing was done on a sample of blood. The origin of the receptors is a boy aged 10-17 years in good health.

This CDR3 reads CASSVVDSPYTYEQYF. The CDR3 DNA reads as TGTGCCAGCAGCGTAGTGGACAGCCCTTATACCTACGAGCAGTACTTC. V usage is TRBV9 and J usage is TRBJ2-7, with D tentatively TRBD1 (6 bases). The CDR3 runs 16 residues. Germline loops: CDR1 SGDLS, CDR2 YYNGEE. Trimming pared 0 bases from V and 2 bases from J, leaving 15 bases between.

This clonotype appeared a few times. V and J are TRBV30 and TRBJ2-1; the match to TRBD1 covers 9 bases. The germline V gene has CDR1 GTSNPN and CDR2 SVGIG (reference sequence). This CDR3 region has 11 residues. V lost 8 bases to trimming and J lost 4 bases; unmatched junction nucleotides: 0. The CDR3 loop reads CAGTGYNEQFF. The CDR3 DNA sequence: TGTGCCGGGACAGGGTACAATGAGCAGTTCTTC.

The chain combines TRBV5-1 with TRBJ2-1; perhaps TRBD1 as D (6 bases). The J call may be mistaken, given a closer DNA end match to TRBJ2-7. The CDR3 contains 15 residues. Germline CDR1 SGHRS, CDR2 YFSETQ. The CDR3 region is CASSSPDRRTYEQYF. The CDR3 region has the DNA TGCGCCAGCAGCTCACCCGACAGGAGGACCTACGAGCAGTACTTC.

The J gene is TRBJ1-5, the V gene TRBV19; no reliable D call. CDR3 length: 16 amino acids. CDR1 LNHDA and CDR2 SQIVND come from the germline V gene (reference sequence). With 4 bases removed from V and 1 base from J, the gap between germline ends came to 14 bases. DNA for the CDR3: TGTGCCAGTAGTACCCCCGACCTGGGGAGCAATCAGCCCCAGCATTTT. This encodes CASSTPDLGSNQPQHF.

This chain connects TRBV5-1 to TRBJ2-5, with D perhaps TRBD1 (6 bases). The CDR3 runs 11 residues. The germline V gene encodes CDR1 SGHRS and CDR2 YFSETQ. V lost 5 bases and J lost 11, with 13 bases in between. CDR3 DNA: TGCGCCAGCAGACAAGGGACACTACAGTACTTC. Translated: CASRQGTLQYF.

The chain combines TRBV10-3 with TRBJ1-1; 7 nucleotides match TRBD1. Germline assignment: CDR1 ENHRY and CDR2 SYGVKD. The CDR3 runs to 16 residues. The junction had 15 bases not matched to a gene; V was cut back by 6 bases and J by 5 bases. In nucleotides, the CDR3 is TGTGCCATCAGCGACCTTTCACAGGGGTTAGGTACTGAAGCTTTCTTT. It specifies CAISDLSQGLGTEAFF.

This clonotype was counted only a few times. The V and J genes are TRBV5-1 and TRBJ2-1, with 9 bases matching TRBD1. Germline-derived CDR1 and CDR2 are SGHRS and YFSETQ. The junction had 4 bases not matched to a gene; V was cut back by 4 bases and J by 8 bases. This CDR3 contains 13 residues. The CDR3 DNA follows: TGCGCCAGCAGCAAAACAGGGGGCGATGAGCAGTTCTTC. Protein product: CASSKTGGDEQFF.

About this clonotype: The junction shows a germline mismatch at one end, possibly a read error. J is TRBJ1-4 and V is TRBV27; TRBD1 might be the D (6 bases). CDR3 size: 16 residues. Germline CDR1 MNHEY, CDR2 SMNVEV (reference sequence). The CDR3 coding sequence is TGTGCCAGCAGTTTTGCCATATATCAGGGGAATAAAGACTTGGTTTTT. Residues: CASSFAIYQGNKDLVF. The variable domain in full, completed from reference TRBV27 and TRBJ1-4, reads EAQVTQNPRYLITVTGKKLTVTCSQNMNHEYMSWYRQDPGLGLRQIYYSMNVEVTDKGDVPEGYKVSRKEKRNFPLILESPSPNQTSLYFCASSFAIYQGNKDLVFGSGTQLSVL.